This record concerns one T cell receptor (beta chain) sequence. Measured with immunoSEQ multiplex PCR; TCRdb has only the in-frame clones, and not every one. The sample yields 340,000 or so clones, 80% to 90% seen once. The data were taken from a study of blood T cell repertoires in COVID-19. CDR1 and CDR2 from the germline V gene are MDHEN and SYDVKM. V dropped 6 bases and J dropped 2; count of bases not matched to a gene: 2. The CDR3 covers 14 residues. This clonotype was obtained from a woman in her thirties or forties with acute COVID-19. The chain combines TRBV28 with TRBJ2-4, with 9 bases that match TRBD1. Material for sequencing was PBMCs or T cells enriched from blood (not recorded which). CDR3 sequence (DNA): TGTGCCAGCAGGACAGGGGGTCCCAAAAACATTCAGTACTTC. Translation: CASRTGGPKNIQYF.